This T cell receptor beta chain is from a study of blood T cell repertoires in COVID-19. Study overall: From the United States, Italy and Spain came samples of acute and convalescent COVID-19. The analysed material was cDNA or gDNA that came from T cells, B-cell-depleted T cells, or PBMCs.

In the original analysis: The assay estimated nucleated cells by amplifying reference gene primers. TCRdb's copy holds only in-frame clones and misses some; the assay was immunoSEQ multiplex PCR. The DNA gave D and trimming, while V, J and clone size come from that table. The sample lists around 62,000 clones, 84% occurring once. The CDR3 is made up of 16 amino acids. Sequencing was performed on peripheral blood. The source of this sequence is a middle-aged man with active COVID-19. This chain uses TRBV21-1 with TRBJ2-7; TRBD2, the D gene given by the table, was not confirmed from the DNA. TRBV21-1 is a pseudogene. CDR3 DNA: TGTGCCAGCAGCAAAAGGGGGGGACTTAATCAACACGAGCAGTACTTC. This codes for CASSKRGGLNQHEQYF.